This TCR beta chain is drawn from a study of control samples from healthy donors and cancer patients. This table comes from immunoSEQ multiplex PCR, and its TCRdb copy is limited to in-frame clones, with some not included. The repertoire holds 60,000 to 85,000 clones, with around 92% as singletons. Germline trimming cut 2 bases from V and 3 bases from J; bases unmatched to any gene: 6. The CDR3 is 16 amino acids. Germline V gene data show CDR1 as MNHNS and CDR2 as SASEGT. The V gene is TRBV6-1, the J gene TRBJ2-4; 8 nucleotides match TRBD1. The sequence came from a woman aged 55-70 years in good health. The sequencing sample was made of blood. This chain's CDR3 is CASSEWAGGFKNIQYF. The CDR3 coding sequence is TGTGCCAGCAGTGAATGGGCAGGGGGCTTCAAAAACATTCAGTACTTC.